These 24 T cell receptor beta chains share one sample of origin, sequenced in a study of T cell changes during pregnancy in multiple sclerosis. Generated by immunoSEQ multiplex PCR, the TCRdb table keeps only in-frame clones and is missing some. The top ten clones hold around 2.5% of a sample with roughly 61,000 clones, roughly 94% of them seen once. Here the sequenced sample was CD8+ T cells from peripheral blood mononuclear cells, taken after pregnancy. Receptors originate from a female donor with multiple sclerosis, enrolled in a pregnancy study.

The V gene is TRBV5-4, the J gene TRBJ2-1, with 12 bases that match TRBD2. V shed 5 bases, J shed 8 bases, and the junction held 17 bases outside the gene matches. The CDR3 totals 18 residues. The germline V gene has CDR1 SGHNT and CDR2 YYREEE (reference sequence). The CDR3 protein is CASSPGTSGFGGSDEQFF. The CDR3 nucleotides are TGTGCCAGCAGTCCCGGGACTAGCGGGTTCGGGGGCTCCGATGAGCAGTTCTTC.

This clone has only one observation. CDR3 sequence (DNA): TGTGCCAGCTCACTAAGGACTAGGGAGAGCTCCTACAATGAGCAGTTCTTC. The encoded protein is CASSLRTRESSYNEQFF. This chain uses TRBV18 with TRBJ2-1; TRBD2 matches at 7 bases. The CDR3 has 17 residues. Germline CDR1 reads KGHSH; CDR2 reads LQKENI. The trim removed 4 bases at V and 0 bases at J, leaving 9 bases unmatched.

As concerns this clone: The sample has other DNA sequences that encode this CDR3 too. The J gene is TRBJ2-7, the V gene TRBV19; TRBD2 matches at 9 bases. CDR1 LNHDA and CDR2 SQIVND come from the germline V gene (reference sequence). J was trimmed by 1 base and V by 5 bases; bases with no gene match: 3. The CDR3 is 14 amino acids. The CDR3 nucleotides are TGTGCCAGTAGTTCAGCGGGAGGATCCTACGAGCAGTACTTC. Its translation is CASSSAGGSYEQYF.

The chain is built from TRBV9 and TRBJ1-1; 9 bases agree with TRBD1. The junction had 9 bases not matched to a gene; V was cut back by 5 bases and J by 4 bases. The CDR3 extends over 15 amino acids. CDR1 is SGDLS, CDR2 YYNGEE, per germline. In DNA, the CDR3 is TGTGCCAGCAGTCCTACAGGGGGCGGCGGCACTGAAGCTTTCTTT. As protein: CASSPTGGGGTEAFF. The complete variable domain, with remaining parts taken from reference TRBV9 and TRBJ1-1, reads DSGVTQTPKHLITATGQRVTLRCSPRSGDLSVYWYQQSLDQGLQFLIQYYNGEERAKGNILERFSAQQFPDLHSELNLSSLELGDSALYFCASSPTGGGGTEAFFGQGTRLTVV.

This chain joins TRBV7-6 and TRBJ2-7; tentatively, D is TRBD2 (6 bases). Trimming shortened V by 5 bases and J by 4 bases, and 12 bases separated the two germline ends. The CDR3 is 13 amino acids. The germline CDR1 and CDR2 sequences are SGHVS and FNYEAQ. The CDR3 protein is CASSPNRGYEQYF. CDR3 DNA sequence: TGTGCCAGCAGCCCGAACCGGGGGTACGAGCAGTACTTC.

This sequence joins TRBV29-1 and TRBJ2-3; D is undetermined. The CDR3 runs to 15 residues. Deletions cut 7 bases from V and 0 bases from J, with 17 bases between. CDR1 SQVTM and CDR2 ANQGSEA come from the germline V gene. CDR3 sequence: CSADSGPASTDTQYF. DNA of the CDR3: TGCAGCGCCGACTCCGGTCCTGCTAGCACAGATACGCAGTATTTT.

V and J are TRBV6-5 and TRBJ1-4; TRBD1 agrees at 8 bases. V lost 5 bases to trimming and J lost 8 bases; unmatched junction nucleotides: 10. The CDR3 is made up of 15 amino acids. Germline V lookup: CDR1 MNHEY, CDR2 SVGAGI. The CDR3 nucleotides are TGTGCCAGCAGTACCGGGACAGGCCTCTCGGAAAAACTGTTTTTT. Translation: CASSTGTGLSEKLFF.

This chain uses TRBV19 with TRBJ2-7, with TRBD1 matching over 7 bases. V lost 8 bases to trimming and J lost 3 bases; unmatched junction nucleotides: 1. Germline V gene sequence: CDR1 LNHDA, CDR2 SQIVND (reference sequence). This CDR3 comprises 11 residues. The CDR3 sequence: CASGQDYEQYF. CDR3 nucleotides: TGTGCCAGTGGACAGGACTACGAGCAGTACTTC.

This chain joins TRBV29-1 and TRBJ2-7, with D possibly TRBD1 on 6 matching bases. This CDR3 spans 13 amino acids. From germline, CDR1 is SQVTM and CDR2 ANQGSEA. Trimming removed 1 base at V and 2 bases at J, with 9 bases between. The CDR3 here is CSVEGDTPYEQYF. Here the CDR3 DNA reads TGCAGCGTTGAAGGGGACACCCCCTACGAGCAGTACTTC.

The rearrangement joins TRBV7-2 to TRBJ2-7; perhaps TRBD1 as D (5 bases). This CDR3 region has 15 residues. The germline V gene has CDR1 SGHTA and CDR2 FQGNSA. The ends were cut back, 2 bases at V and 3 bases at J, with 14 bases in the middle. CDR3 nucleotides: TGTGCCAGCAGCTTATGGGGCAACCTTAACTACGAGCAGTACTTC. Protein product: CASSLWGNLNYEQYF. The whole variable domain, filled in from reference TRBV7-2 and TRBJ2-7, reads GAGVSQSPSNKVTEKGKDVELRCDPISGHTALYWYRQSLGQGLEFLIYFQGNSAPDKSGLPSDRFSAERTGGSVSTLTIQRTQQEDSAVYLCASSLWGNLNYEQYFGPGTRLTVT.

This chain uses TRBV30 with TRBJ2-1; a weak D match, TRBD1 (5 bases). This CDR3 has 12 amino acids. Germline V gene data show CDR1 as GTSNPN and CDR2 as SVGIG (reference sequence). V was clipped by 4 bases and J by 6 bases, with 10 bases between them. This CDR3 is CAWTMGLNEQFF. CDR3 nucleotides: TGTGCCTGGACGATGGGGCTCAATGAGCAGTTCTTC.

CDR3 nucleotide sequence: TGTGCCAGCAGTTTATCAGAAATGGGAGGGAACTATGGCTACACCTTC. It yields the protein CASSLSEMGGNYGYTF. The chain has TRBV28 and TRBJ1-2, with D uncertain. Germline CDR1 reads MDHEN; CDR2 reads SYDVKM. The CDR3 contains 16 residues. V lost 1 base, J lost 2 bases, and 14 bases lay in between.

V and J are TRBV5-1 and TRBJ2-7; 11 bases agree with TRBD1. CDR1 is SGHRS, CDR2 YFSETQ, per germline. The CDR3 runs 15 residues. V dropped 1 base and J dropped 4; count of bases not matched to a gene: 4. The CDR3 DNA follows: TGCGCCAGCAGCTTGATCGGGACAGGGGGTTACGAGCAGTACTTC. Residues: CASSLIGTGGYEQYF. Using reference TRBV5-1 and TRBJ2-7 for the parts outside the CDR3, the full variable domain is KAGVTQTPRYLIKTRGQQVTLSCSPISGHRSVSWYQQTPGQGLQFLFEYFSETQRNKGNFPGRFSGRQFSNSRSEMNVSTLELGDSALYLCASSLIGTGGYEQYFGPGTRLTVT.

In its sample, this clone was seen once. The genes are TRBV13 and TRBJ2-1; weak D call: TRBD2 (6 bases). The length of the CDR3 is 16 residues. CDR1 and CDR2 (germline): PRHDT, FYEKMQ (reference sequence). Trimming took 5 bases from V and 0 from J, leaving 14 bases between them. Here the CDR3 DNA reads TGTGCCAGCAGCCCGCGGGACTTCCGCTCCTACAATGAGCAGTTCTTC. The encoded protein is CASSPRDFRSYNEQFF.

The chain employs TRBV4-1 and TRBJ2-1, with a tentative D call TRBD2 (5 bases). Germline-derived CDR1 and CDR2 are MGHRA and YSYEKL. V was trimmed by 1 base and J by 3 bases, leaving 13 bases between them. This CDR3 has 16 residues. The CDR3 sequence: CASSQVLGVDYNEQFF. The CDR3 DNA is TGCGCCAGCAGCCAAGTTTTGGGAGTGGACTACAATGAGCAGTTCTTC.

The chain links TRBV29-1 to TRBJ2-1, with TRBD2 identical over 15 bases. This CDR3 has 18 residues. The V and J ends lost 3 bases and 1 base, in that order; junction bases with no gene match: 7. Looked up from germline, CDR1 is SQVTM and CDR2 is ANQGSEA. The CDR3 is CSVDGLAGGHVSYNEQFF. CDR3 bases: TGCAGCGTTGACGGACTAGCGGGAGGGCATGTTTCCTACAATGAGCAGTTCTTC.

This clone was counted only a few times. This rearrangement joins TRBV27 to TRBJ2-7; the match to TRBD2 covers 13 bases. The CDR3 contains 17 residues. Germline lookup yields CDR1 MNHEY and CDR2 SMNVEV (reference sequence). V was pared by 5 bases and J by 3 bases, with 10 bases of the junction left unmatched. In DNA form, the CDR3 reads TGTGCCAGCAGTCTCGGACTAGCGGGAGATCGTCACTACGAGCAGTACTTC. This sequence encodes CASSLGLAGDRHYEQYF.

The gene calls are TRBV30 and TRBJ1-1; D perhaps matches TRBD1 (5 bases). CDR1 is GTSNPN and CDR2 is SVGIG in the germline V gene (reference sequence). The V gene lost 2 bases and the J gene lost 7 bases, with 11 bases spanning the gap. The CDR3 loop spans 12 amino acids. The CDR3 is CAWSIGGLEAFF. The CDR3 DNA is TGTGCCTGGAGTATCGGGGGACTTGAAGCTTTCTTT.

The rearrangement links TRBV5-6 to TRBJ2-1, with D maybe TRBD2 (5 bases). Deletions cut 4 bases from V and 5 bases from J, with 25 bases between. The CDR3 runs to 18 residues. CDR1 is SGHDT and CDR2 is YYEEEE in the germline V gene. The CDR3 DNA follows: TGTGCCAGCAGCCGGGTAGACGAGGGTTTATCCAGAAACAATGAGCAGTTCTTC. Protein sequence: CASSRVDEGLSRNNEQFF.

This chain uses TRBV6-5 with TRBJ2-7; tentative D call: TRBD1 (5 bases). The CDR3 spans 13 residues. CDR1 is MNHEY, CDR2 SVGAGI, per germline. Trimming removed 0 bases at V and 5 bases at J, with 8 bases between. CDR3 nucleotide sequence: TGTGCCAGCAGTTACTCTCTCAGGGACGAGCAGTACTTC. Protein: CASSYSLRDEQYF.

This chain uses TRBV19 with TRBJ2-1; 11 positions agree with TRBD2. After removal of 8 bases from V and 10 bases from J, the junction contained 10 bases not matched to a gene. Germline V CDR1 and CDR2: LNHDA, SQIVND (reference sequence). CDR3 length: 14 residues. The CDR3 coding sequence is TGTGCCAGTGAAGTAGCGGGAGGGCTTGGGGAGCAGTTCTTC. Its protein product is CASEVAGGLGEQFF.

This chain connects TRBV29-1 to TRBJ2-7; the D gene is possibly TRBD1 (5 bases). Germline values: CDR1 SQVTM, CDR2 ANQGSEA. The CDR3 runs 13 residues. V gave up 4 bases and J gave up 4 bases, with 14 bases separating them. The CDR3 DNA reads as TGCAGCGTTGTCGGCAGGGATTTATACGAGCAGTACTTC. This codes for CSVVGRDLYEQYF.

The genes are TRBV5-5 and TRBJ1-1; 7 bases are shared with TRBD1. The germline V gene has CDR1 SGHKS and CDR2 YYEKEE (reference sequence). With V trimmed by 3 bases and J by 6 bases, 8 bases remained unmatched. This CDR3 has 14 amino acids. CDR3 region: CASSSGQAQSEAFF. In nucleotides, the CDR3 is TGTGCCAGCAGCTCAGGACAGGCTCAGTCTGAAGCTTTCTTT.

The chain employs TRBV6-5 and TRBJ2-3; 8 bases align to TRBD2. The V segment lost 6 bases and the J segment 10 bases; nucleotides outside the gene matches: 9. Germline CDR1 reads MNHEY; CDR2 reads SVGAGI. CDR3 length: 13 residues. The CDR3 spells CASSSPGLGAQYF. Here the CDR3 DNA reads TGTGCCAGCAGCAGCCCGGGACTAGGGGCGCAGTATTTT.